This TCR beta chain originates from a study of radiotherapy plus CTLA-4 blockade in lung cancer. About the study: Objective response was observed in roughly 17% of patients, and disease control in approximately 30%.

The length of the CDR3 is 16 residues. Germline-derived CDR1 and CDR2 are MDHEN and SYDVKM. V was pared by 1 base and J by 0 bases, with 12 bases between. As regards this clone: Its target is unknown.

TCRdb's copy holds only in-frame clones and misses some; the assay was immunoSEQ multiplex PCR. This table holds 81,000 or so clones, roughly four fifths found once. Receiving focal radiation plus CTLA-4 blockade with ipilimumab were patients who had chemo-refractory metastatic non-small-cell lung cancer. Regarding the study as a whole: With interferon-beta, early dynamics of blood T cell clones were reported to best predict response. Tumor-derived TCR clones expanded in blood after radiotherapy plus ipilimumab.

Material: peripheral blood, obtained from a patient treated with radiotherapy plus ipilimumab. This sequence originates from a human donor with non-small cell lung cancer that progressed on radiotherapy plus ipilimumab. The rearrangement uses TRBV28 and TRBJ1-1, with D tentatively TRBD1 (5 bases). CDR3 in amino acids: CASSLSGGVLNTEAFF. CDR3 coding DNA: TGTGCCAGCAGTTTATCGGGGGGGGTTCTGAACACTGAAGCTTTCTTT.